This entry describes one T cell receptor (beta chain). As yet, its antigen is unknown. This specimen belongs to a study of T cell responses to AZD1222 COVID-19 vaccine. TCRdb keeps only in-frame clones here, not all; method: immunoSEQ multiplex PCR. The table has 150,000 or so clones, approximately 87% seen once; the top ten hold 5.5%. Trimming stripped 11 bases from V and 3 bases from J, with 14 bases between. The CDR3 is 13 amino acids. Germline V gene lookup returns CDR1 MDHEN and CDR2 SYDVKM. Study-wide points: Variant regions that are unmutated are reportedly the target of nearly half of spike-specific TCRs. Spike-specific TCR breadth and depth rose after two AZD1222 doses. There were repertoire samples only from the period after the peak T cell response. Donors were mostly white British, more females; clonal diversity possibly underestimated.

This sequence was found in an adult in good health. The V and J genes are TRBV28 and TRBJ1-5; no definite D call. The sequenced sample was peripheral blood, obtained on day 0 of MenACWY control vaccination. CDR3 loop: CAGKRGFNQPQHF. The DNA for the CDR3 is TGTGCCGGGAAGAGAGGGTTCAATCAGCCCCAGCATTTT.